The text below deals with one T cell receptor beta chain. The data are from a study of cytomegalovirus exposure and HLA in healthy donors. The PCR ran on 60 Vbeta and 13 Jbeta primers. Profiling relied on immunoSEQ multiplex PCR, and the TCRdb table lists in-frame clones only, not all of them. The sample has 190,000 or so clones; roughly 78% are singletons. The CDR3 runs 14 residues. The germline V gene has CDR1 SGHNT and CDR2 YYREEE (reference sequence). With V trimmed by 4 bases and J by 4 bases, 6 bases remained unmatched. This rearrangement joins TRBV5-4 to TRBJ1-1, with 8 nucleotides matching TRBD1. This TCR came from a boy aged 5-17 years in good health and CMV-seronegative. The sequencing input was PBMCs. This CDR3 is CASSLGQGGTEAFF. CDR3 bases: TGTGCCAGCAGCCTTGGACAGGGCGGCACTGAAGCTTTCTTT.